This T cell receptor beta chain is from a study of post-analysis software for immune sequencing data. Study-wide results and limits: Comparison of patients with controls showed 4 to 6 TRBV segments more frequent in patients, TRBV5-6, TRBV5-1 and TRBV20-1 among them.

V trimming: 1 base; J trimming: 3 bases; junction bases outside the gene matches: 6. CDR1 is LGHNA, CDR2 YSLEER, per germline. This CDR3 comprises 16 residues. Carried by the TCR beta cDNA libraries were unique molecular identifiers. Input populations of about 1 to 11 million T cells gave rise to approximately 480,000 cDNA molecules. Each CDR3 protein is one row after TCRdb ran MiXCR on the PCR reads. The sample comprises fewer than 850,000 distinct CDR3 sequences, about 32% of which are singletons, and around 0.55% rests with the top ten. Remarks on this clonotype: Its antigen is currently unknown.

The specimen sequenced was blood. This TCR was sampled from a girl aged 5-17 years with multiple sclerosis. This chain connects TRBV4-3 to TRBJ2-3; 8 bases agree with TRBD2. The CDR3 DNA reads TGCGCCAGCAGCCAAGTTCGGGGCGGGAGGACAGATACGCAGTATTTT. The encoded protein is CASSQVRGGRTDTQYF.